This is a list of T cell receptor beta chains from one sample in a study of cytomegalovirus exposure and HLA in healthy donors. Assay: immunoSEQ multiplex PCR; the TCRdb copy retains only in-frame clones and omits some. This sample has about 79,000 clones, with over 85% found just once. Specimen: PBMCs. These receptor sequences come from a woman aged 30 to 39 in good health and CMV-seronegative. Both conserved end residues are part of each CDR3. D genes are given only for firm matches. Clone size is given for some rows only: seen once, a few or many times, or a class if the clone is expanded.

>TRBV7-9|-|TRBJ1-2|TRBD1
TGTGCCAGCAGCTTCCCCGGGACAGGGGAATATGGCTACACCTTC
CASSFPGTGEYGYTF
>TRBV11-2|-|TRBJ2-7|TRBD1
TGTGCCAGCAGCTTCGGGACAGAGCCTTACGAGCAGTACTTC
CASSFGTEPYEQYF
>TRBV19|-|TRBJ2-1|TRBD2
TGTGCCAGTAGTACTAGCGGGAGCCGAAGCTCCTACAATGAGCAGTTCTTC
CASSTSGSRSSYNEQFF
>TRBV5-1|-|TRBJ2-3|TRBD1
TGCGCCAGCAGCTTGGGGGACAGGGGAAATGTTACGCAGTATTTT
CASSLGDRGNVTQYF
>TRBV5-1|-|TRBJ2-1|TRBD1
TGCGCCAGCAGCTCATACAGGGGTTCCTACAATGAGCAGTTCTTC
CASSSYRGSYNEQFF
>TRBV7-7|-|TRBJ2-3|TRBD2
TGTGCTAGCAGCCCCGGGACTAGCGGGTTTGATACGCAGTATTTT
CASSPGTSGFDTQYF
>TRBV7-2|-|TRBJ2-4|-
TGTGCCAGCAGCACCGCCGGGAGCAAGTACTTC
CASSTAGSKYF
>TRBV27|-|TRBJ1-2|-
TGTGCCAGCACCCGCCACGGGCCGGAAGGGAGCTATGGCTACACCTTC
CASTRHGPEGSYGYTF
>TRBV19|-|TRBJ1-6|TRBD1
TGTGCCAGTAGTAGTCTACAGGGGGCGCAGAGTTCACCCCTCCACTTT
CASSSLQGAQSSPLHF
>TRBV18|-|TRBJ1-1|TRBD1
TGTGCCAGCTCACCACGGACAGGGCGGGACACTGAAGCTTTCTTT
CASSPRTGRDTEAFF
>TRBV19|-|TRBJ2-7|TRBD2
TGTGCCAGTAGCGGGGGGACGAACTACGAGCAGTACTTC
CASSGGTNYEQYF
>TRBV4-2|-|TRBJ1-4|TRBD1
TGTGCCAGCAGCCAATTTCCCGACAGGGGGGGTGAAAAACTGTTTTTT
CASSQFPDRGGEKLFF
>TRBV5-1|once|TRBJ2-3|-
TGCGCCAGCAGCCCGAGCGTGGCAGATACGCAGTATTTT
CASSPSVADTQYF
>TRBV6-6|-|TRBJ1-6|TRBD1
TGTGCCAGCAGTTTAGGGACAGGGGGCAATTCACCCCTCCACTTT
CASSLGTGGNSPLHF
>TRBV19|-|TRBJ2-3|-
TGTGCCAGTAGTCTGCGGCAGGGAGGATCAGATACGCAGTATTTT
CASSLRQGGSDTQYF
>TRBV28|-|TRBJ1-3|-
TGTGCCAGCAGTGTAGGGGGTCGGGACCCTGGAAACACCATATATTTT
CASSVGGRDPGNTIYF
>TRBV9|-|TRBJ1-1|TRBD1
TGTGCCAGCAGCACCTCCGGGACAGGAGGATACACTGAAGCTTTCTTT
CASSTSGTGGYTEAFF
>TRBV9|-|TRBJ1-1|-
TGTGCCAGCAGCGTAGAGGGAGCCACCTTAGGTGAAGCTTTCTTT
CASSVEGATLGEAFF
>TRBV27|-|TRBJ2-3|-
TGTGCCAGCAGTTTGGTTTCCCTGGAGTGGAATACGCAGTATTTT
CASSLVSLEWNTQYF
>TRBV9|-|TRBJ2-1|-
TGTGCCAGCAGCGTAGAGGGCGGGGGCGCCTACAATGAGCAGTTCTTC
CASSVEGGGAYNEQFF
>TRBV19|-|TRBJ2-5|TRBD2
TGTGCCAGTAGTATCCTGGCGGGAGGTCGTGGAGAGACCCAGTACTTC
CASSILAGGRGETQYF
>TRBV5-1|-|TRBJ2-3|TRBD2
TGCGCCAGCAGGACTAGCCCCTTGACAGATACGCAGTATTTT
CASRTSPLTDTQYF
>TRBV6-1|-|TRBJ1-3|TRBD1
TGTGCCAGCAGAGGGGGACAGGGACCTGGAAACACCATATATTTT
CASRGGQGPGNTIYF
>TRBV7-9|-|TRBJ1-2|TRBD1
TGTGCCAGCAGCATTGGACAGGGAGGTGGCTACACCTTC
CASSIGQGGGYTF
>TRBV18|-|TRBJ2-7|TRBD2
TGTGCCAGCTCACCACCATCAGGCGGGACTACGGGCGAGCAGTACTTC
CASSPPSGGTTGEQYF
>TRBV7-2|-|TRBJ1-3|TRBD1
TGTGCCAGCAGCCCCGGGACAGGGGTGCACACCATATATTTT
CASSPGTGVHTIYF
>TRBV11-2|-|TRBJ2-3|TRBD2
TGTGCCAGCAGCGAGGGACTAGCGGGAGTTGAGCAGTATTTT
CASSEGLAGVEQYF
>TRBV6-1|-|TRBJ1-1|TRBD1
TGTGCCAGCAGTACGGGACAGACGAACACTGAAGCTTTCTTT
CASSTGQTNTEAFF
>TRBV2|-|TRBJ1-1|TRBD1
TGTGCCAGCAAGACAGGGGCGGAAGCTTTCTTT
CASKTGAEAFF
>TRBV7-6|-|TRBJ2-5|TRBD2
TGTGCCAGCAGCCCTAAACTAGCGGGGGTCCAAGAGACCCAGTACTTC
CASSPKLAGVQETQYF
>TRBV4-3|-|TRBJ2-6|-
TGCGCCAGCAGCCCTTTCTTCCACGAGCGTGGGGCCAACGTCCTGACTTTC
CASSPFFHERGANVLTF
>TRBV6-5|-|TRBJ2-7|-
TGTGCCAGCAACACCAGGGGAGGGATTTCCGAGCAGTACTTC
CASNTRGGISEQYF
>TRBV9|-|TRBJ1-1|-
TGTGCCAGCAGCGTAGGGCCTAGGGGAACTGAAGCTTTCTTT
CASSVGPRGTEAFF
>TRBV5-4|-|TRBJ1-1|-
TGTGCCACCAGTTCACAGGTTGCTAACACTGAAGCTTTCTTT
CATSSQVANTEAFF
>TRBV11-2|once|TRBJ1-1|-
TGTGCCAGCAGCCATTACAGGGAGTTCGGCACTGAAGCTTTCTTT
CASSHYREFGTEAFF
>TRBV11-1|-|TRBJ2-1|TRBD2
TGTGCCAGCAGCCCTGGAGGGACTAGCGGGAGTTATGAGCAGTTCTTC
CASSPGGTSGSYEQFF
>TRBV27|-|TRBJ2-3|-
TGTGCCAGCAGTTTAGGGGCCACGCAGTATTTT
CASSLGATQYF
>TRBV12-5|-|TRBJ2-7|-
TGTGCTAGTGGTTTGGTAACGGAGGCTACGTACTTC
CASGLVTEATYF
>TRBV20-1|-|TRBJ1-2|-
TGCAGTGCCCCGATCATCAGAGGCTACACCTTC
CSAPIIRGYTF
>TRBV5-1|-|TRBJ1-1|TRBD1
TGCGCCAGCAGCTCGACGGACAGGGTGGGGACTGAAGCTTTCTTT
CASSSTDRVGTEAFF
>TRBV7-9|-|TRBJ2-1|-
TGTGCCAGCAGCCATAGCGGTCTGGGCGATGAGCAGTTCTTC
CASSHSGLGDEQFF
>TRBV28|-|TRBJ2-7|TRBD1
TGTGCCAGCAGTTTATCCGGGACAGGGGTGGACGAGCAGTACTTC
CASSLSGTGVDEQYF
>TRBV27|-|TRBJ1-1|TRBD1
TGTGCCAGCAGCCTTGGGACAGCTAACACTGAAGCTTTCTTT
CASSLGTANTEAFF
>TRBV14|-|TRBJ2-1|TRBD2
TGTGCCAGCAGCCAAGATCTGGGGACTAGCGTTAACAATGAGCAGTTCTTC
CASSQDLGTSVNNEQFF
>TRBV29-1|-|TRBJ1-1|-
TGCAGCGCCAGGACAGTGAACACTGAAGCTTTCTTT
CSARTVNTEAFF
>TRBV7-8|-|TRBJ2-1|TRBD2
TGTGCCAGCAGCTCAGGACTAGCGGGGACCTACAATGAGCAGTTCTTC
CASSSGLAGTYNEQFF
>TRBV7-2|-|TRBJ2-3|-
TGTGCCAGCAGCCCCATCTGGCAGGGGTCCGCAGATACGCAGTATTTT
CASSPIWQGSADTQYF
>TRBV15|-|TRBJ1-6|-
TGTGCCACCAGCAGAAGCTATTTGCCCCTCCACTTT
CATSRSYLPLHF
>TRBV9|-|TRBJ1-4|TRBD1
TGTGCCAGCAGCGCCGACAGGGGGTTTGAAAAACTGTTTTTT
CASSADRGFEKLFF
>TRBV18|-|TRBJ1-1|-
TGTGCCAGCTCTCACGACAGGAAGAACACTGAAGCTTTCTTT
CASSHDRKNTEAFF
>TRBV11-2|-|TRBJ2-1|TRBD2
TGTGCCAGCAGCTCCCTGAGCGGGAGAGTCAATGAGCAGTTCTTC
CASSSLSGRVNEQFF
>TRBV28|-|TRBJ1-2|TRBD1
TGTGCCAGCAGTATTACAGGGGGCTATGGCTACACCTTC
CASSITGGYGYTF
>TRBV30|once|TRBJ2-1|-
TGTGCCTGGAGTGCCGCCGGGACAACCCATAGGACCTCCTACAATGAGCAGTTCTTC
CAWSAAGTTHRTSYNEQFF